The 13 T cell receptor beta chains listed next were all sequenced from one sample in a study of blood T cell repertoires in COVID-19. Some clones are missing from TCRdb's copy, which holds only in-frame ones; the method was immunoSEQ multiplex PCR. The table includes about 180,000 clones, more than 75% detected once. The sample taken for sequencing was peripheral blood. These receptors were collected from a middle-aged man with active or convalescent COVID-19.

The rearrangement uses TRBV7-9 and TRBJ2-5; 9 bases are shared with TRBD2. This CDR3 comprises 16 residues. V gave up 5 bases and J gave up 2 bases; unmatched junction bases: 9. Germline lookup yields CDR1 SEHNR and CDR2 FQNEAQ (reference sequence). CDR3 loop: CASSKGRTSAQETQYF. The CDR3 coding sequence is TGTGCCAGCAGCAAGGGGCGGACTAGCGCACAAGAGACCCAGTACTTC.

This clone occurred once. V and J are TRBV7-6 and TRBJ2-3, with a weak D call TRBD1 (6 bases). The germline CDR1 and CDR2 sequences are SGHVS and FNYEAQ. V was pared by 1 base and J by 1 base, with 12 bases between. The CDR3 contains 16 residues. In DNA form, the CDR3 reads TGTGCCAGCAGCTTAGTAGTGTCAGGGGGCACAGATACGCAGTATTTT. Its translation is CASSLVVSGGTDTQYF.

This rearrangement joins TRBV14 to TRBJ1-2; 12 positions agree with TRBD1. CDR1 and CDR2 (germline): SGHDN, FVKESK. The CDR3 contains 16 residues. With V trimmed by 4 bases and J by 3 bases, 6 bases remained unmatched. Here the CDR3 DNA reads TGTGCCAGCAGCCGAACCGGGACAGGGGGCTACTATGGCTACACCTTC. It translates to CASSRTGTGGYYGYTF.

This chain joins TRBV7-2 and TRBJ2-3; possible D gene TRBD1, 6 bases. The germline gives CDR1 SGHTA, CDR2 FQGNSA. The CDR3 is 14 amino acids. V was clipped by 8 bases and J by 2 bases, with 14 bases between them. The CDR3 sequence is CASAVQGPTDTQYF. The CDR3 nucleotides read TGTGCCAGCGCCGTACAGGGTCCCACAGATACGCAGTATTTT.

The chain has TRBV2 and TRBJ1-1, with D unclear. V was cut by 2 bases and J by 3 bases, with 10 bases left in between. The CDR3 covers 14 residues. Per germline, CDR1 SNHLY and CDR2 FYNNEI. CDR3: CASSESPTYTEAFF. CDR3 DNA sequence: TGTGCCAGCAGTGAAAGTCCGACATACACTGAAGCTTTCTTT.

The gene calls are TRBV2 and TRBJ1-4, with 10 bases aligning to TRBD1. J gave up 4 bases and V 6 bases, and 5 bases lay outside the gene matches. This CDR3 comprises 15 residues. Per germline, CDR1 SNHLY and CDR2 FYNNEI. In DNA, the CDR3 is TGTGCCAGCAGCCGGGACAGGGGATATAATGAAAAACTGTTTTTT. This codes for CASSRDRGYNEKLFF.

Of note for this clone: Other DNA sequences of this sample code for an identical CDR3. This chain links TRBV5-1 with TRBJ2-2; 11 bases map to TRBD2. Losses at the gene ends were 1 base for V and 4 bases for J; bases not matched to a gene: 3. The CDR3 has 16 residues. Germline V gene data show CDR1 as SGHRS and CDR2 as YFSETQ. The CDR3 nucleotides are TGCGCCAGCAGCTTGACGCTAGCGGGGGGCACCGGGGAGCTGTTTTTT. Its protein product is CASSLTLAGGTGELFF.

The chain combines TRBV7-2 with TRBJ2-2; D gene unclear. Germline loops: CDR1 SGHTA, CDR2 FQGNSA. The germline V and J ends were trimmed by 1 base and 2 bases, with 8 bases remaining between them. The CDR3 is made up of 15 amino acids. The CDR3 DNA reads as TGTGCCAGCAGCTTAGAGCTGGGCAACACCGGGGAGCTGTTTTTT. Amino acids: CASSLELGNTGELFF.

This chain connects TRBV5-1 to TRBJ1-2; 9 nucleotides line up with TRBD1. CDR3 size: 16 residues. Germline V gene data show CDR1 as SGHRS and CDR2 as YFSETQ. Trimming removed 4 bases from V and 4 bases from J; junction bases left unmatched: 11. The CDR3 loop is CASSPSRDRVGYGYTF. The CDR3, as DNA: TGCGCCAGCAGCCCGTCCCGGGACAGGGTCGGCTATGGCTACACCTTC.

This chain joins TRBV6-5 and TRBJ1-2; TRBD1 matches 10 bases. Trimming took 2 bases from V and 4 from J; bases not matched to a gene: 4. Germline loops: CDR1 MNHEY, CDR2 SVGAGI. The length of the CDR3 is 15 residues. This chain's CDR3 is CASSYRTGGGYGYTF. Here the CDR3 DNA reads TGTGCCAGCAGTTACAGGACAGGGGGAGGCTATGGCTACACCTTC.

This clone was picked up one time. The genes are TRBV18 and TRBJ1-1, with a possible D match to TRBD1 (5 bases). Germline V CDR1 and CDR2: KGHSH, LQKENI. This CDR3 is built from 14 residues. Trimming stripped 2 bases from V and 10 bases from J, with 17 bases between. The CDR3 DNA follows: TGTGCCAGCTCACCAGGCTGGCAGGGCTCTGGAGCTTTCTTT. Protein sequence: CASSPGWQGSGAFF.

This clone was seen only a few times. CDR3 coding DNA: TGTGCCAGCAGTGACATCGGCTATGGCTACACCTTC. Encoded protein: CASSDIGYGYTF. The J gene is TRBJ1-2, the V gene TRBV6-2 or TRBV6-3; no definite D call. The CDR3 is made up of 12 amino acids. The germline CDR1 and CDR2 sequences are MNHEY and SVGEGT. Between the trimmed V and J ends, which lost 5 bases and 4 bases, there was a span of 8 bases.

This clone was counted only a few times. The same CDR3 can be traced to other DNA sequences in this sample. The CDR3, as DNA: TGTGCCAGCAGCACCACCCGACAGAGTCAAGAGACCCAGTACTTC. Translating gives CASSTTRQSQETQYF. The V call is TRBV5-5, the J call TRBJ2-5; D perhaps matches TRBD1 (5 bases). Trimming took off 4 bases at V and 2 bases at J, with 15 bases between the two ends. CDR3 size: 15 residues. From germline, CDR1 is SGHKS and CDR2 YYEKEE (reference sequence). The full variable domain, rest sourced from reference TRBV5-5 and TRBJ2-5, is DAGVTQSPTHLIKTRGQQVTLRCSPISGHKSVSWYQQVLGQGPQFIFQYYEKEERGRGNFPDRFSARQFPNYSSELNVNALLLGDSALYLCASSTTRQSQETQYFGPGTRLLVL.